The rows below give T cell receptor beta chains drawn from one sample of a study of T-cell reconstitution after alpha-beta-depleted transplantation in children. TCRdb processed the PCR reads anew with MiXCR; each CDR3 protein has one entry. Found here are about 170,000 distinct CDR3 sequences, roughly 11% of them singletons; the top ten hold less than 15%. The sample was PBMCs, taken before TCRalphabeta/CD19-depleted stem cell transplant. The receptor source for this set is a boy between 2 and 10 years old with acute myeloid leukemia, due to receive a stem cell transplant. CDR3s include the opening cysteine and the closing phenylalanine or tryptophan. The D gene is left open where the match is weak. Size is omitted from some rows. Given values are once, few, many or a class for expanded clones.

V gene	D gene	clone size	J gene	CDR3 DNA	CDR3 protein
TRBV20-1	NA	many	TRBJ1-1	TGCAGTGCTAGTGACGGACGGGAGAACACTGAAGCTTTCTTT	CSASDGRENTEAFF
TRBV2	NA	NA	TRBJ1-5	TGTGCCAGCAGCCACCCCTTGGATCAGCCCCAGCATTTT	CASSHPLDQPQHF
TRBV7-2	NA	many	TRBJ1-1	TGTGCCAGCAGCTTAGTAGGGGAAGTGACTGAAGCTTTCTTT	CASSLVGEVTEAFF
TRBV20-1	TRBD2	many	TRBJ2-7	TGCAGTGCGAAACCTGGACTAGCCCCCAACGAGCAGTACTTC	CSAKPGLAPNEQYF
TRBV29-1	NA	many	TRBJ2-1	TGCAGCGTTGAAGACATGTCAGACCGATCCTACAATGAGCAGTTCTTC	CSVEDMSDRSYNEQFF
TRBV11-2	TRBD1	NA	TRBJ2-2	TGTGCCAGCAGCCGATTGGGGAGGAAGGGACAGGCGAACACCGGGGAGCTGTTTTTT	CASSRLGRKGQANTGELFF
TRBV7-9	NA	many	TRBJ2-1	TGTGCCAGCACCGAGGCTCTCCTCTCCTACAATGAGCAGTTCTTC	CASTEALLSYNEQFF
TRBV11-2	TRBD2	many	TRBJ2-3	TGTGCCAGCAGCTTAGGCGGGAGGGGCACAGATACGCAGTATTTT	CASSLGGRGTDTQYF
TRBV29-1	NA	many	TRBJ1-2	TGCAGCGTTGTGGGGCAGGGCTATGGCTACACCTTC	CSVVGQGYGYTF
TRBV20-1	TRBD1	many	TRBJ2-3	TGCAGTGCTCCCTCCGGGACAGGGTTGCCAGATACGCAGTATTTT	CSAPSGTGLPDTQYF
TRBV7-9	NA	many	TRBJ1-5	TGTGCCAGCAGCTTACCCGGGGAAGTGGATCAGCCCCAGCATTTT	CASSLPGEVDQPQHF
TRBV3-1	TRBD2	many	TRBJ2-5	TGTGCCAGCAGCCCGCCGGGACTAGCGGCGGTCGAGACCCAGTACTTC	CASSPPGLAAVETQYF
TRBV19	NA	many	TRBJ1-5	TGTGCCAGTAGTCCAAATTCTGTGAATCAGCCCCAGCATTTT	CASSPNSVNQPQHF
TRBV15	NA	NA	TRBJ1-5	TGTGCCACCAGCAGAGTGCTTGACAGCAATCAGCCCCAGCATTTT	CATSRVLDSNQPQHF
TRBV18	NA	NA	TRBJ1-2	TGTGCCAGCTCACCAAGGTCCGACTATGGCTACACCTTC	CASSPRSDYGYTF
TRBV27	NA	NA	TRBJ1-5	TGTGCCAGCAGTAGAGAGGGGGGAAACTGGGGCAATCAGCCCCAGCATTTT	CASSREGGNWGNQPQHF
TRBV20-1	NA	many	TRBJ2-7	TGCTGTGCCACGGGACCTCTCAGCTCCTACGAGCAGTACTTC	CCATGPLSSYEQYF
TRBV2	NA	many	TRBJ2-2	TGTGCCAGCAGTAAGATGGCGGGGGCCCACCCGACCGGGGAGCTGTTTTTT	CASSKMAGAHPTGELFF
TRBV21-1	NA	many	TRBJ2-2	TGTGCCAGCTTACAGGGGGTTGGCACCGGGGAGCTGTTTTTT	CASLQGVGTGELFF
TRBV9	TRBD2	many	TRBJ2-1	TGTGCCAGCAGCGCCCCTCGCGGGAGGGCCCACAATGAGCAGTTCTTC	CASSAPRGRAHNEQFF
TRBV9	NA	many	TRBJ2-3	TGTGCCAGCAGCGTACTGGCGGGGCATAGCACAGATACGCAGTATTTT	CASSVLAGHSTDTQYF
TRBV7-9	NA	many	TRBJ2-1	TGTGCCAGCAGGGGTATCGGGACGAAACTAACAGGGAAGTTCTTC	CASRGIGTKLTGKFF
TRBV12-3/TRBV12-4	NA	many	TRBJ2-7	TGTGCCAGCAACGTGGGAACCAGCTCCTACGAGCAGTACTTC	CASNVGTSSYEQYF
TRBV2	NA	many	TRBJ1-5	TGTGCCAGCAGTGATCTATGGGAGAATCAGCCCCAGCATTTT	CASSDLWENQPQHF
TRBV5-1	NA	many	TRBJ2-3	TGCGCCAGCAGAGGAGGGGGTGGCACAGATACGCAGTATTTT	CASRGGGGTDTQYF
TRBV27	NA	many	TRBJ2-1	TGTGCCAGCAGTACAGGGCGCGAGCAGTTCTTC	CASSTGREQFF
TRBV6-2/TRBV6-3	NA	many	TRBJ2-5	TGTGCCAGCCGGACCTTGGAGACCCAGTACTTC	CASRTLETQYF
TRBV20-1	TRBD2	many	TRBJ2-5	TGCAGTGCTAGCGGCGGACTAGCGGGGGGCCATCAGTACTTC	CSASGGLAGGHQYF
TRBV5-1	NA	many	TRBJ2-3	TGCGCCAGCAGCTTCGACCCCCGATCTCAAGGGCAGTATTTT	CASSFDPRSQGQYF
TRBV4-1	NA	NA	TRBJ2-3	TGCGCCAGCAGCCAAGATGGAACGGGATCTGCGGCGCAGTATTTT	CASSQDGTGSAAQYF
TRBV19	NA	many	TRBJ1-5	TGTGCCAGTAGTATGGGAGGTAGCAATCAGCCCCAGCATTTT	CASSMGGSNQPQHF
TRBV4-1	TRBD1	many	TRBJ1-5	TGCGCCAGCAGGAGGACAGGGGGCAATCAGCCCCAGCATTTT	CASRRTGGNQPQHF
TRBV2	TRBD2	many	TRBJ2-7	TGTGCCAGCAGCCCCAACGGACTAGCGGGAGCCGAGCAGTACTTC	CASSPNGLAGAEQYF
TRBV15	NA	many	TRBJ1-5	TGTGCCACCAGCAGAGTGGATCAGCCCCAGCATTTT	CATSRVDQPQHF
TRBV7-8	NA	many	TRBJ1-1	TGTGCCAGCAGCTTAGATGGGGGATCTGAAGCTTTCTTT	CASSLDGGSEAFF
TRBV19	TRBD2	few	TRBJ2-5	TGTGCCAGTCCTACGACTAGCGGGGGGGCAGAGACCCAGTACTTC	CASPTTSGGAETQYF
TRBV29-1	NA	many	TRBJ1-3	TGCAGCGCAGATCGAGGAGGGGATGGAAACACCATATATTTT	CSADRGGDGNTIYF
TRBV15	NA	many	TRBJ2-5	TGTGCCACCAGCAGAGAGGGCTCCCAAGAGACCCAGTACTTC	CATSREGSQETQYF
TRBV3-1	NA	many	TRBJ2-3	TGTGCCAGCAGCCAAGATTTGGGGACATGGAGCACAGATACGCAGTATTTT	CASSQDLGTWSTDTQYF
TRBV30	NA	NA	TRBJ1-6	TGTGCCTGGAGTGTAGCCCGGGTTCGAGGGTATAATTCACCCCTCCACTTT	CAWSVARVRGYNSPLHF
TRBV7-2	NA	many	TRBJ1-5	TGTGCCAGCAGCTTAGAGCTGGGGGCAGGTCAGCCCCAGCATTTT	CASSLELGAGQPQHF
TRBV7-3	NA	NA	TRBJ2-2	TGTGCCAGCAGCTTCCAAGGGAACGCGAACACCGGGGAGCTGTTTTTT	CASSFQGNANTGELFF
TRBV20-1	NA	many	TRBJ2-7	TGCAGTGCTAGGGAACCGGCAGGGGCGGGGGAGCAGTACTTC	CSAREPAGAGEQYF
TRBV3-1	NA	many	TRBJ1-2	TGTGCCAGCAGCCAGTGGGAGGATGGCTACACCTTC	CASSQWEDGYTF
TRBV10-3	TRBD1	many	TRBJ1-5	TGTGCCATCAGTGAATTGGGGACAGGCTATAGCAATCAGCCCCAGCATTTT	CAISELGTGYSNQPQHF
TRBV20-1	TRBD1	many	TRBJ2-4	TGCAGTAGAATCTCTCCGGACAGGGCCAAAAACATTCAGTACTTC	CSRISPDRAKNIQYF
TRBV6-8	TRBD1	many	TRBJ2-4	TGTGCCAGCAGGGCACGGACAGGGAGGACCAAAAACATTCAGTACTTC	CASRARTGRTKNIQYF